The rows below give T cell receptor beta chains drawn from one sample of a study of STAT5B mutations in CD4+ large granular lymphocyte leukemia. The method was immunoSEQ multiplex PCR; TCRdb's version includes in-frame clones alone and lacks a portion of them. The table shows tens of thousands of clones, with 78% occurring only once. The material sequenced was CD4+ T cells from blood buffy coats. The receptor source for this set is a human donor in good health. The conserved cysteine and the conserved F or W are not part of the CDR3 here. Each record gives: V gene, CDR3 protein.

TRBV5-1	ASSSDSYGYT
TRBV6-5	ASSYSPGYSPLH
TRBV2	ASSVPGDNQPQH
TRBV5-1	ASSLAVAWGDANTEAF
TRBV28	ASSLGQGRQPQH
TRBV2	ASSESGGNIQY
TRBV4-1	ASSQVLAGSYNEQF
TRBV11-2	ASSLGFGTQETQY
TRBV13	ASAPGTSIYEQY
TRBV2	ASSADTDYGYT
TRBV7-9	ASSQVRDRGQETQY
TRBV7-2	ASSKRTGGNTIY
TRBV28	ARGFMGIPYEQY
TRBV7-2	ASSLAASGSLYEQY
TRBV28	ASSLGRGPLSYEQY
TRBV4-1	ASSQPDRGFSYEQY
TRBV18	ASSPQTGLFTDTQY
TRBV5-1	ASSTGGSNTGELF
TRBV7-2	ASSSTSGLYEQY
TRBV29-1	SITSGGTQETQY
TRBV7-7	ASSWLGHRPSYEQY
TRBV7-2	ASSLVSGGNYEQY
TRBV10-1	ASSGAHREVTEAF
TRBV7-6	ASSLKREGHGELF
TRBV9	ASSVRGAGHTTDEQY
TRBV18	ASSPGQGFSYEQY
TRBV11-2	ASSLAGASDTQY
TRBV7-4	ASSLRNRQDILYSPLH
TRBV7-3	ASSLEGRGTEAF
TRBV6-6	ASSSPGTGYGYGYT
TRBV7-3	ASSSERGFSDTQY
TRBV4-3	ASSQAGGAHTDTQY
TRBV7-3	ASSFSGRSNEQF
TRBV4-2	ASSLLGGATDSNEQF
TRBV2	ASRDLAGGHKETQY
TRBV6-5	ASSYRAGTGYEQY
TRBV5-4	ASSKTGVYGYT
TRBV15	ATSPRDYQETQY
TRBV7-3	ASSLNLDNEQF
TRBV4-3	ASSQDWEGTYEQY
TRBV6-5	ASSPRAGINIQY
TRBV27	ASRTILGANVLT
TRBV19	ASMGRVNTEAF
TRBV5-6	ASSLIEGGRGTQY
TRBV29-1	SGGDGTYEKLF
TRBV6-5	ASSYSLGAPNEKLF